What follows are 25 T cell receptor beta chains derived from one specimen sequenced in a study of cytomegalovirus exposure and HLA in healthy donors. The PCR made use of 60 Vbeta and 13 Jbeta primers. Here immunoSEQ multiplex PCR was the method, and the copy in TCRdb shows in-frame clones only, minus some. This table has some 150,000 clones, approximately 84% appearing once. Sequences were obtained from PBMCs. The receptors were sampled from a woman aged 18-29 years in good health and CMV-seronegative.

J is TRBJ2-7 and V is TRBV27, with TRBD2 identical over 9 bases. V was clipped by 6 bases and J by 2 bases; unmatched bases: 8. CDR1 is MNHEY, CDR2 SMNVEV, per germline (reference sequence). The CDR3 is made up of 15 amino acids. CDR3 sequence reads: CASSWVAGDPYEQYF. In DNA, the CDR3 is TGTGCCAGCAGCTGGGTAGCGGGAGACCCCTACGAGCAGTACTTC.

The chain is built from TRBV7-2 and TRBJ2-3; TRBD2 matches 7 bases. The CDR3 runs 16 residues. Trimming at V came to 5 bases and at J to 6 bases, leaving 14 bases not matched to a gene. CDR1 is SGHTA, CDR2 FQGNSA, per germline. The CDR3 DNA reads TGTGCCAGCAGCCAAACCCGGGCGGGAGTGGGGGATACGCAGTATTTT. Translated, it gives CASSQTRAGVGDTQYF.

The chain uses TRBV2 and TRBJ1-6, with D maybe TRBD1 (6 bases). Trimming removed 11 bases from V and 4 bases from J, with 12 bases in between. Germline CDR1 and CDR2: SNHLY and FYNNEI. This CDR3 has 13 amino acids. For the CDR3, the DNA is TGTGCCGGTCAAACAGGGTATAATTCACCCCTCCACTTT. This codes for CAGQTGYNSPLHF.

The chain uses TRBV7-8 and TRBJ2-1; 11 nucleotides agree with TRBD2. Germline V gene data show CDR1 as SGHVS and CDR2 as FQNEAQ. The CDR3 is made up of 15 amino acids. The ends lost 7 bases at V and 8 bases at J; junction bases unmatched: 10. The CDR3: CASNALAGEADEQFF. Here the CDR3 DNA reads TGTGCCAGCAACGCACTAGCGGGAGAAGCGGATGAGCAGTTCTTC.

The J gene is TRBJ1-4, the V gene TRBV6-5, with 9 bases fitting TRBD1. The CDR3 runs 16 residues. V lost 4 bases and J lost 3; bases outside the gene matches: 6. Germline V gives CDR1 MNHEY, CDR2 SVGAGI. CDR3 DNA sequence: TGTGCCAGCAGTTCTGGACAGGGGCCTGCTAATGAAAAACTGTTTTTT. Protein sequence: CASSSGQGPANEKLFF.

This clone was seen just once. J is TRBJ2-5 and V is TRBV11-2; 12 bases map to TRBD2. CDR1 SGHAT and CDR2 FQNNGV come from the germline V gene. V dropped 5 bases and J dropped 2; count of bases not matched to a gene: 6. The CDR3 runs 16 residues. CDR3 loop: CASSPGLAGTQETQYF. CDR3 coding DNA: TGTGCCAGCAGCCCAGGACTAGCGGGAACACAAGAGACCCAGTACTTC.

The rearrangement links TRBV5-1 to TRBJ1-1; tentatively, D is TRBD1 (5 bases). This CDR3 is 16 amino acids long. V was clipped by 3 bases and J by 5 bases, with 20 bases between them. CDR1 SGHRS and CDR2 YFSETQ come from the germline V gene. The CDR3 is CASSSGPGRVGTEAFF. In DNA, the CDR3 is TGCGCCAGCAGCTCCGGGCCCGGCAGGGTAGGTACTGAAGCTTTCTTT.

This rearrangement joins TRBV4-2 to TRBJ2-7; 8 bases are shared with TRBD2. The length of the CDR3 is 15 residues. The V and J ends lost 3 bases and 2 bases, in that order; junction bases with no gene match: 6. The germline V gene has CDR1 LGHNA and CDR2 YNFKEQ. CDR3 in DNA: TGTGCCAGCAGCCACCCTAGCGGGTCCGCCTACGAGCAGTACTTC. Amino acids: CASSHPSGSAYEQYF.

The chain joins TRBV4-1 to TRBJ2-3, with D uncertain. This CDR3 region has 16 residues. Germline values: CDR1 MGHRA, CDR2 YSYEKL. V was clipped by 1 base and J by 0 bases, with 11 bases between them. The CDR3 nucleotides are TGCGCCAGCAGCCAAGTCGCGCTGACTAGCACAGATACGCAGTATTTT. Its translation is CASSQVALTSTDTQYF.

The chain's CDR3 is CASESSGRTDTQYF. CDR3 sequence (DNA): TGTGCCAGCGAGTCTAGCGGGAGGACAGATACGCAGTATTTT. The rearrangement uses TRBV21-1 and TRBJ2-3; the table names TRBD2, a call not compared with the DNA. TRBV21-1 represents a pseudogene. The CDR3 spans 14 residues.

The J gene is TRBJ2-2, the V gene TRBV19, with 13 bases lining up with TRBD2. The CDR3 runs 15 residues. The trim removed 7 bases at V and 6 bases at J, leaving 5 bases unmatched. In germline, CDR1 is LNHDA, CDR2 SQIVND (reference sequence). CDR3 in DNA: TGTGCCAGTACCCCCGGACTAGCGGGGGCCGGGGAGCTGTTTTTT. Its protein is CASTPGLAGAGELFF.

V gene TRBV6-1 combines with J gene TRBJ2-3; TRBD2 is a possible D gene (6 bases). V was trimmed by 1 base and J by 1 base, leaving 12 bases between them. In germline, CDR1 is MNHNS, CDR2 SASEGT. This CDR3 comprises 16 residues. DNA for the CDR3: TGTGCCAGCAGTGAAGAGGCGGGGTGGCGCACAGATACGCAGTATTTT. Its translation: CASSEEAGWRTDTQYF.

This sequence joins TRBV2 and TRBJ2-3, with D possibly matching TRBD1 (5 bases). V lost 2 bases to trimming and J lost 1 base, with 7 bases between them. The CDR3 has 14 amino acids. The V gene's germline CDR1 is SNHLY and CDR2 FYNNEI. The CDR3: CASSERRGTDTQYF. For the CDR3, the DNA is TGTGCCAGCAGTGAACGCAGGGGCACAGATACGCAGTATTTT.

Notes on this clone: At one boundary the junction diverges from the germline segment, which might be a read error. The genes are TRBV7-2 and TRBJ1-2; tentatively, D is TRBD1 (5 bases). The CDR3 is made up of 13 amino acids. Germline CDR1 reads SGHTA; CDR2 reads FQGNSA. CDR3: CASSLSLGPPPRF. The CDR3 DNA reads TGTGCCAGCAGCTTAAGTTTGGGGCCTCCACCCCGCTTC.

The V and J genes are TRBV5-1 and TRBJ2-5, with D tentatively TRBD1 (6 bases). The CDR3 spans 13 residues. Germline assignment: CDR1 SGHRS and CDR2 YFSETQ. The germline V and J ends were trimmed by 2 bases and 2 bases, with 7 bases remaining between them. The CDR3 nucleotides read TGCGCCAGCAGCTTACAGGGACAAGAGACCCAGTACTTC. Translating it yields CASSLQGQETQYF.

The gene calls are TRBV6-5 and TRBJ2-7; 7 bases align to TRBD1. Per the germline V gene, CDR1 is MNHEY and CDR2 is SVGAGI. The trim removed 6 bases at V and 5 bases at J, leaving 7 bases unmatched. This CDR3 contains 13 residues. The CDR3: CASRPVDRDEQYF. CDR3 coding DNA: TGTGCCAGCAGACCGGTAGACAGGGACGAGCAGTACTTC.

The V and J genes are TRBV2 and TRBJ2-5; D remains ambiguous. V lost 7 bases and J 1 base, leaving 7 bases between the germline ends. Germline lookup yields CDR1 SNHLY and CDR2 FYNNEI. This CDR3 has 12 amino acids. The CDR3 DNA is TGTGCCAGCATAAATTCCCAAGAGACCCAGTACTTC. Translating gives CASINSQETQYF.

This chain links TRBV27 with TRBJ2-1, with 7 bases that match TRBD2. This CDR3 spans 14 amino acids. The germline CDR1 and CDR2 sequences are MNHEY and SMNVEV (reference sequence). The J segment lost 4 bases and the V segment lost 3 bases, leaving 3 bases of the junction unmatched. DNA of the CDR3: TGTGCCAGCAGTTTGGTCGGGAGGTACAATGAGCAGTTCTTC. Protein sequence: CASSLVGRYNEQFF.

This clone was detected a few times. This chain links TRBV29-1 with TRBJ2-7; 9 nucleotides agree with TRBD1. Germline assignment: CDR1 SQVTM and CDR2 ANQGSEA. Trimming cost V 7 bases and J 4 bases; bases outside gene matches: 8. This CDR3 is built from 13 residues. The CDR3 sequence is CSGQTGGDYEQYF. CDR3 in DNA: TGCAGCGGTCAAACAGGGGGCGATTACGAGCAGTACTTC.

This clone was picked up a small number of times. The genes are TRBV11-2 and TRBJ2-2; 10 bases are shared with TRBD2. The CDR3 has 18 amino acids. After removal of 0 bases from V and 5 bases from J, the junction contained 9 bases not matched to a gene. Germline V gene data show CDR1 as SGHAT and CDR2 as FQNNGV. In DNA, the CDR3 is TGTGCCAGCAGCTTAGATGGTGGAGCGGGGGGGCATACCGGGGAGCTGTTTTTT. This encodes CASSLDGGAGGHTGELFF.

The CDR3 region is CASSSGDHNYGYTF. The CDR3 DNA sequence: TGTGCCAGTAGTTCAGGGGACCATAACTATGGCTACACCTTC. The V gene is TRBV19, the J gene TRBJ1-2; the D gene is possibly TRBD1 (6 bases). Trimming took off 5 bases at V and 1 base at J, with 11 bases between the two ends. CDR1 and CDR2 from the germline V gene are LNHDA and SQIVND (reference sequence). The CDR3 totals 14 residues.

V gene TRBV4-1 combines with J gene TRBJ2-7; no firm D call. The germline CDR1 and CDR2 sequences are MGHRA and YSYEKL. Trimming took 4 bases from V and 1 from J, leaving 8 bases between them. This CDR3 spans 13 amino acids. As DNA, the CDR3 is TGCGCCAGCAGCCCCCGCCTATCCTACGAGCAGTACTTC. Its protein product is CASSPRLSYEQYF.

The chain couples TRBV7-9 to TRBJ2-3; 7 positions match TRBD2. This CDR3 comprises 15 residues. Germline CDR1 SEHNR, CDR2 FQNEAQ (reference sequence). V lost 5 bases, J lost 2 bases, and 7 bases stayed unmatched. The CDR3 protein is CASSMTSSVTDTQYF. The CDR3 DNA reads TGTGCCAGCAGCATGACTAGCTCGGTCACAGATACGCAGTATTTT.

J is TRBJ2-2 and V is TRBV5-6, with 12 bases fitting TRBD1. The CDR3 is 17 amino acids. Per the germline V gene, CDR1 is SGHDT and CDR2 is YYEEEE. Germline trimming cut 0 bases from V and 7 bases from J; bases unmatched to any gene: 7. The CDR3 sequence: CASSLAGDRGLVGELFF. CDR3 DNA sequence: TGTGCCAGCAGCTTGGCCGGGGACAGGGGGCTTGTCGGGGAGCTGTTTTTT.

The chain combines TRBV10-3 with TRBJ2-1; 13 bases align to TRBD2. The CDR3 runs 15 residues. Unmatched junction bases numbered 8, after V lost 5 bases and J lost 10 bases. Germline V lookup: CDR1 ENHRY, CDR2 SYGVKD. This CDR3 is CAISQGLAGSGEQFF. The CDR3 bases are TGTGCCATCAGTCAGGGACTAGCGGGGTCGGGGGAGCAGTTCTTC.